This is a list of T cell receptor beta chains from one sample in a study of blood T cell repertoires in COVID-19. The repertoire was sequenced with immunoSEQ multiplex PCR; TCRdb's copy has only in-frame clones and lacks some. Found here are roughly 200,000 clones, about 88% of them singletons; the top ten hold 4.5% to 5%. Source material: peripheral blood. The origin of the receptors is a woman at least 80 years old with acute or convalescent COVID-19. The conserved cysteine and the conserved F or W are not part of the CDR3 here. The order of the fields is J gene, V gene, CDR3 protein.

>TRBJ2-7|TRBV28
ASSLTGVRYEQY
>TRBJ2-7|TRBV12-1
ASSLKGSWSYEQY
>TRBJ1-1|TRBV4-1
ASSLQGGNTEAF
>TRBJ2-1|TRBV7-2
ASRLGESPAYNEQF
>TRBJ2-2|TRBV4-1
ASSPLAGFASGELF
>TRBJ1-4|TRBV3-1/TRBV3-2
ASSGRTDELF
>TRBJ1-5|TRBV6-2/TRBV6-3
ASSSWTGVVQNQPQH
>TRBJ1-1|TRBV20-1
SALRNTEAF
>TRBJ2-7|TRBV27
ASSALRDRGHEQY
>TRBJ1-5|TRBV18
ASSLLGAQPQH
>TRBJ2-1|TRBV27
ASSLSGLAGIYEQF
>TRBJ2-7|TRBV15
ATSSVLHLDTYEQY
>TRBJ2-7|TRBV4-3
ASSYDRDVDEQY
>TRBJ2-5|TRBV5-1
ASSLEGTGTGETQY
>TRBJ2-7|TRBV24-1
ATMAGSSYEQY
>TRBJ2-7|TRBV5-1
ASSSWDREAHEQY
>TRBJ2-1|TRBV27
ASRGLADNEQF
>TRBJ1-2|TRBV6-6
ASLGGGKYGYT
>TRBJ2-5|TRBV11-2
ASSTGLAGVGETQY
>TRBJ1-6|TRBV5-6
ASSLEARENSPLH
>TRBJ1-4|TRBV5-6
ASEGAEEKLF
>TRBJ1-1|TRBV18
ASSPTDSNTEAF
>TRBJ1-5|TRBV5-8
ASTLRGGALNQPQH
>TRBJ2-7|TRBV19
ASSIEAGIRHEQY
>TRBJ1-1|TRBV12-3/TRBV12-4
ASSSAIGTEAF
>TRBJ2-5|TRBV2
ASSYLAGGGETQY
>TRBJ2-7|TRBV7-2
ASSPAGREQY
>TRBJ1-2|TRBV3-1/TRBV3-2
ASSQAGGVFSSGYT
>TRBJ1-4|TRBV3-1/TRBV3-2
ASSQAGEGEKLF
>TRBJ1-2|TRBV7-9
ASSPRTGVGYT
>TRBJ2-2|TRBV18
ASSLRQRAGYDTGELF
>TRBJ2-1|TRBV5-1
ASSLVGGDNEQF
>TRBJ1-2|TRBV7-9
ASSSNLDRAGYT
>TRBJ1-2|TRBV7-2
ASKREEINYGYT
>TRBJ2-7|TRBV27
ASSTGTKYEQY
>TRBJ2-2|TRBV7-9
ASSLNLGGTGELF
>TRBJ1-5|TRBV15
ATSRDRQPQH
>TRBJ1-6|TRBV7-2
ASSFFGGRNSPLH
>TRBJ1-5|TRBV2
ATAGQNNQPQH
>TRBJ1-1|TRBV4-1
ASSQGRDRILEAF
>TRBJ2-7|TRBV5-1
ASSLGRTSPGGTHEQY
>TRBJ2-5|TRBV15
ATSRDATPGVETQY
>TRBJ2-3|TRBV10-1
ASSRTDTDTQY
>TRBJ2-1|TRBV5-1
ASSWGLADNEQF
>TRBJ1-5|TRBV5-4
ASSVGGSQGQPQH
>TRBJ1-4|TRBV18
ASSQQGAVGEKLF
>TRBJ1-3|TRBV5-1
ASSPWEAPGNTIY
>TRBJ1-2|TRBV5-5
ASAGGGLNYGYT
>TRBJ1-1|TRBV7-2
ASSLAGAGSEAF
>TRBJ2-7|TRBV19
ASSIASFPYEQY
>TRBJ2-3|TRBV5-1
ASSLPTSGPIGAQY
>TRBJ1-2|TRBV20-1
SAATGYGYT
>TRBJ2-1|TRBV7-9
ASSLTGEGNEQF
>TRBJ2-2|TRBV5-1
ASSFQAEITGELF
>TRBJ2-1|TRBV5-1
ASSRTGASSYNEQF
>TRBJ2-1|TRBV5-1
ASSPGQDLTPPYYNEQF
>TRBJ1-6|TRBV3-1/TRBV3-2
ASSPETQGSRRSYNSPLH
>TRBJ1-4|TRBV5-1
ASSLTGGGVTNEKLF
>TRBJ1-5|TRBV5-6
ASSYRQGVGPQH